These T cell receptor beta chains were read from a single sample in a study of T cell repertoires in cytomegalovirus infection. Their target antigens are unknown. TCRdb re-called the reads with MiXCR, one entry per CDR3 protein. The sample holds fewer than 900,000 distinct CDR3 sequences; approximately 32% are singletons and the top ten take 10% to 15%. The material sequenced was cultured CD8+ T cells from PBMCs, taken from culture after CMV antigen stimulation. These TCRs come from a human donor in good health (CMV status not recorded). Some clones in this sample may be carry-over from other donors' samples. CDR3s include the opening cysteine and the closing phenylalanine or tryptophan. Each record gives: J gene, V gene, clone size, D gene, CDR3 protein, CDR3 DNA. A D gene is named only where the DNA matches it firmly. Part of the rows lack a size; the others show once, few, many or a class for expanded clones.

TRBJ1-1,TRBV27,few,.,CASSVSGSNTEAFF,TGTGCCAGCAGTGTCTCCGGTTCCAACACTGAAGCTTTCTTT
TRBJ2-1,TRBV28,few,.,CASSLSHAGGNEQFF,TGTGCCAGCAGTTTGTCCCACGCTGGTGGGAATGAGCAGTTCTTC
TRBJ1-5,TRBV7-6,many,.,CASSPGTDSNQPQHF,TGTGCCAGCAGCCCTGGGACGGATAGCAATCAGCCCCAGCATTTT
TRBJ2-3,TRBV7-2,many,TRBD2,CASSPLGLAGAVPLSTDTQYF,TGTGCCAGCAGCCCCCTGGGACTAGCGGGGGCCGTCCCCCTTAGCACAGATACGCAGTATTTT
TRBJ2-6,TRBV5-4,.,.,CASSSRLGLSGANVLTF,TGTGCCAGCAGCTCTAGGCTGGGGCTCTCTGGGGCCAACGTCCTGACTTTC
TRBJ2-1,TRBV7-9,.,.,CASSFSMDTSSSYNEQFF,TGTGCCAGCAGCTTCTCTATGGACACCTCGAGCTCCTACAATGAGCAGTTCTTC
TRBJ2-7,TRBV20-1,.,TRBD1,CSARGQATYEQYF,TGCAGTGCTAGGGGACAGGCTACCTACGAGCAGTACTTC
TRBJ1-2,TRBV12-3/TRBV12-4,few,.,CASFLGLGYTF,TGTGCCAGTTTCTTAGGGTTGGGCTACACCTTC
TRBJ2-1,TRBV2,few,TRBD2,CASSELAGIGNEQFF,TGTGCCAGCAGTGAACTAGCGGGGATCGGCAATGAGCAGTTCTTC
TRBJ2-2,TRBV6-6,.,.,CASSYLTSTGELFF,TGTGCCAGCAGTTACTTAACTAGCACCGGGGAGCTGTTTTTT